The clone carrying this TCR beta chain was picked up one time. Its target is unknown. The sample comes from a study of PD-1 blockade in classical Hodgkin lymphoma. Study results and limitations: According to reports, newly diagnosed patients had lower baseline TCR diversity than healthy donors, and relapsed/refractory patients had lower baseline TCR diversity still. Whatever underlies the repertoire differences (possibly disease activity or prior therapy) remains undefined.

The assay was immunoSEQ multiplex PCR, and TCRdb's table has in-frame clones only and misses some. The data contain 25,000 to 35,000 clones, less than 90% of them singletons. Germline assignment: CDR1 SNHLY and CDR2 FYNNEI. Trimming removed 4 bases from V and 7 bases from J; junction bases left unmatched: 10. CDR3 length equals 15 residues. Time point: newly diagnosed, previously untreated cHL patient sample. Out of thawed PBMCs, magnetic negative selection purified CD4+ T cells. Untreated, newly diagnosed classical Hodgkin lymphoma PBMCs were comparators. This receptor was taken from a human donor with classical Hodgkin lymphoma. The sample consisted of CD4+ T cells from blood. The chain carries TRBV2 and TRBJ2-5; 9 bases agree with TRBD2. CDR3: CASSAPAGGPGTQYF. CDR3 in DNA: TGTGCCAGCAGTGCCCCGGCGGGAGGGCCGGGGACCCAGTACTTC. Full variable domain (rest looked up from reference TRBV2 and TRBJ2-5): EPEVTQTPSHQVTQMGQEVILRCVPISNHLYFYWYRQILGQKVEFLVSFYNNEISEKSEIFDDQFSVERPDGSNFTLKIRSTKLEDSAMYFCASSAPAGGPGTQYFGPGTRLLVL.